A single sample is the source of the 24 T cell receptor beta chains below, sequenced in a study of tissue T cells after allogeneic stem cell transplantation. TCRdb's copy holds only in-frame clones and misses some; the assay was immunoSEQ multiplex PCR. The sample carries some 1,500 clones, around 50% recorded once. Documented time point: mouse harvest day 14 after allogeneic transplant. The graft held 10^6 splenic CD5+ T cells and 10^7 T-cell-depleted bone marrow cells. Material for sequencing was spleen. All receptors come from a female BALB/c mouse given C57BL/6 T cells with graft-versus-host disease after an allogeneic hematopoietic cell transplant.

Turning to this clone: Gene names follow the mouse nomenclature. The CDR3 protein is CASSLEAEQFF. The CDR3 bases that were read are TGTGCAAGCAGCTTAGAGGCTGAGCAGTTC. This chain uses TRBV16 with TRBJ2-1; D unresolved. The read ends 1 residue before the CDR3 terminus; that terminus is restored from the germline J gene. Deletions cut 0 bases from V and 7 bases from J, with 1 base between. The CDR3 consists of 11 residues. CDR1 is SGHSA, CDR2 FRNQAP, per germline. The full variable domain, its missing parts supplied by reference TRBV16 and TRBJ2-1, is NAGVIQTPRHKVTGKGQEATLWCEPISGHSAVFWYRQTIVQGLEFLTYFRNQAPIDDSGMPKERFSAQMPNQSHSTLKIQSTQPQDSAVYLCASSLEAEQFFGPGTRLTVL.

Of note for this clone: Gene names are the mouse ones. The read halts 1 residue ahead of the CDR3 end, with the missing end drawn from the germline J gene. The chain recombines TRBV31 with TRBJ1-4; D unclear. The CDR3 totals 12 residues. In germline, CDR1 is GKSSPN, CDR2 SITVG. V lost 4 bases and J 0 bases, leaving 3 bases between the germline ends. CDR3 bases read: TGTGCCTGGAAAATTTCCAACGAAAGATTATTT. It yields the protein CAWKISNERLF. The complete CDR3 reads CAWKISNERLFF.

Regarding this clone: Genes here carry mouse names. Additional DNA sequences in this sample encode the identical CDR3. The CDR3 is CASSPGQYNSPLYF. The CDR3 DNA, read in part, is TGTGCCAGCAGTCCGGGACAGTATAATTCGCCCCTCTAC. The V gene is TRBV26, the J gene TRBJ1-6, with 7 nucleotides matching TRBD1. The sequence runs out 1 residue before the end of the CDR3; the remainder is reconstructed from the germline J gene. TRBJ1-6 is an ORF; its function is uncertain. The CDR3 spans 14 residues. Germline assignment: CDR1 KGHPV and CDR2 FQNQEV (reference sequence). V lost 4 bases and J lost 4; bases outside the gene matches: 1.

Worth noting for this clone: Gene names refer to mouse genes. The read terminates 1 residue before the CDR3 end, so the remaining end is supplied by the germline J gene. This chain joins TRBV5 and TRBJ2-4; 7 bases align to TRBD2. Germline loops: CDR1 LGHNA, CDR2 YNLKQL (reference sequence). J was trimmed by 0 bases and V by 0 bases; bases with no gene match: 6. The length of the CDR3 is 17 residues. The CDR3 reads CASSQDMTGSSQNTLYF. Incomplete CDR3 DNA: TGTGCCAGCAGCCAAGATATGACTGGGAGTAGTCAAAACACCTTGTAC.

A note on this clone: The germline and genes are mouse ones. Read data end 1 residue before the CDR3 end; the end is taken from the germline J gene. This chain connects TRBV3 to TRBJ2-5; 14 nucleotides match TRBD2. Germline CDR1 is SNHLY and CDR2 is FYNGKV (reference sequence). The CDR3 length is 16 residues. Germline trimming cut 8 bases from V and 4 bases from J; bases unmatched to any gene: 8. The covered CDR3 bases are TGTGCCAGCGGTGGGGGACTGGGGGGGCGCGAAGACACCCAGTAC. It encodes CASGGGLGGREDTQY. The full CDR3 reads CASGGGLGGREDTQYF.

On this clone: The gene symbols are mouse symbols. From the germline J gene comes the end of the CDR3, since the read stops 1 residue before it. The chain has TRBV2 and TRBJ2-7, with D uncertain. V dropped 0 bases and J dropped 3 bases, with 3 bases sitting between them. The germline V gene has CDR1 LGHNA and CDR2 YSYQKL. The CDR3 totals 12 residues. CDR3: CASSQEYYEQYF. CDR3 DNA, as far as it was read: TGTGCCAGCAGCCAAGAATACTATGAACAGTAC.

This clone has a handful of counts. The gene names here belong to mouse. The read terminates 1 residue before the CDR3 end, so the remaining end is supplied by the germline J gene. V gene TRBV12-1 combines with J gene TRBJ1-4, with D hard to call. Trimming stripped 0 bases from V and 5 bases from J, with 0 bases between. CDR3 length: 11 amino acids. Germline CDR1 reads SGHSN; CDR2 reads HYEKVE. The DNA read from the CDR3 is TGTGCCAGCTCTCTCAACGAAAGATTATTT. The encoded protein is CASSLNERLF. The full CDR3 protein reads CASSLNERLFF. Using reference TRBV12-1 and TRBJ1-4 for the parts outside the CDR3, the full variable domain is DSGVVQSPRHIIKEKGGRSVLTCIPISGHSNVVWYQQTLGKELKFLIQHYEKVERDKGFLPSRFSVQQFDDYHSEMNMSALELEDSAMYFCASSLNERLFFGHGTKLSVL.

In the case of this clone: Each gene name is a mouse one. The CDR3 is cut off 1 residue early in the read; its end comes from the germline J gene. The gene calls are TRBV12-1 and TRBJ1-2; 9 bases align to TRBD1. Germline CDR1 is SGHSN and CDR2 is HYEKVE. Trimming took 4 bases from V and 0 from J; bases not matched to a gene: 2. The CDR3 totals 14 residues. CDR3 bases read: TGTGCCAGCTCCCGGGACAGGGCAAACTCCGACTACACC. Encoded protein: CASSRDRANSDYT. The whole CDR3 protein reads CASSRDRANSDYTF.

This clone was counted a few times. Mouse names are used for the genes. The sequence runs out 1 residue before the end of the CDR3; the remainder is reconstructed from the germline J gene. This rearrangement joins TRBV5 to TRBJ2-1, with D possibly being TRBD1 or TRBD2 (6 bases each). Germline assignment: CDR1 LGHNA and CDR2 YNLKQL (reference sequence). V lost 0 bases to trimming and J lost 5 bases, with 11 bases between them. CDR3 length equals 15 residues. CDR3 DNA, as far as it was read: TGTGCCAGCAGCCAAGAGGGGGCGCTAGATGCTGAGCAGTTC. Translated, it gives CASSQEGALDAEQF. In full, the CDR3 reads CASSQEGALDAEQFF.

As concerns this clone: Gene labels here are mouse ones. The observed sequence ends 1 residue before the CDR3 terminus, with the missing tail filled in from the germline J gene. The chain combines TRBV1 with TRBJ1-4; D call uncertain. Trimming removed 2 bases at V and 1 base at J, with 5 bases between. Germline lookup yields CDR1 NSQYPW and CDR2 LRSPGD (reference sequence). The CDR3 is 14 amino acids. CDR3 DNA (partial): TGCACCTGCAGTGCACAGCATTCCAACGAAAGATTATTT. Encoded protein: CTCSAQHSNERLF. The full-length CDR3 reads as CTCSAQHSNERLFF.

Note on this clone: The germline and genes are mouse ones. The read comes to an end 1 residue before the CDR3 does, leaving the germline J gene to fill in the end. This chain connects TRBV13-3 to TRBJ2-1; 8 bases match TRBD1. The CDR3 contains 14 residues. The trim removed 2 bases at V and 5 bases at J, leaving 3 bases unmatched. The germline V gene encodes CDR1 NNHDY and CDR2 SYVADS. The DNA read from the CDR3 is TGTGCCAGCAGTGACCGGACAGGGAATGCTGAGCAGTTC. Translated: CASSDRTGNAEQF. The entire CDR3 sequence reads CASSDRTGNAEQFF.

This clone is termed medium-sized. Mouse germline and gene names are used. The CDR3 end is not reached by the read, which stops 1 residue before it; the germline J gene fills it in. Other DNA sequences in this specimen translate into the identical CDR3. The rearrangement joins TRBV20 to TRBJ2-1; TRBD2 matches at 10 bases. V lost 1 base and J lost 7; bases outside the gene matches: 4. The CDR3 consists of 14 residues. Germline V CDR1 and CDR2: GFQATS, STVNSAI. CDR3 residues: CGARGLGGLAEQFF. Partial CDR3 DNA: TGTGGTGCTAGGGGGCTGGGGGGGCTGGCTGAGCAGTTC.

Regarding this clone: Germline and genes: mouse. Sequencing ends 1 residue short of the CDR3 end; the germline J gene provides the rest. The V gene is TRBV13-1, the J gene TRBJ2-1; maybe TRBD2 (7 bases). Trimming took 3 bases from V and 7 from J, leaving 8 bases between them. The CDR3 totals 12 residues. Germline loops: CDR1 NSHNY, CDR2 SYGAGN. CDR3 sequence reads: CASSGGAAEQFF. The CDR3 bases that were read are TGTGCCAGCAGTGGGGGGGCGGCTGAGCAGTTC.

As for this clone: Gene and germline names: mouse. From the germline J gene comes the end of the CDR3, since the read stops 1 residue before it. V usage is TRBV31 and J usage is TRBJ1-2, with a possible D match to TRBD1 (6 bases). CDR1 is GKSSPN and CDR2 is SITVG in the germline V gene. Trimming pared 0 bases from V and 0 bases from J, leaving 8 bases between. The CDR3 is 14 residues long. The CDR3 protein is CAWSLGTTNSDYTF. The sequenced CDR3 bases are TGTGCCTGGAGTCTGGGGACAACAAACTCCGACTACACC.

This clone turned up a few times. Gene names denote mouse genes. The CDR3 is cut off 1 residue early in the read; its end comes from the germline J gene. J is TRBJ2-7 and V is TRBV5, with D uncertain. CDR3 length equals 11 residues. Trimming removed 4 bases at V and 5 bases at J, with 6 bases between. Germline-derived CDR1 and CDR2 are LGHNA and YNLKQL (reference sequence). CDR3 sequence reads: CASSPLDEQYF. The DNA read from the CDR3 is TGTGCCAGCAGCCCCCTGGATGAACAGTAC.

About this clone itself: Mouse names are used for the genes. The read ends 1 residue early relative to the CDR3; the germline J gene fills the gap. The V call is TRBV13-3, the J call TRBJ2-7; 9 positions match TRBD2. The length of the CDR3 is 14 residues. V lost 0 bases and J lost 4; bases outside the gene matches: 2. CDR1 is NNHDY, CDR2 SYVADS, per germline. CDR3 DNA, as far as it was read: TGTGCCAGCAGTGATGACTGGGGGGAGTATGAACAGTAC. It translates to CASSDDWGEYEQY. The whole CDR3 reads CASSDDWGEYEQYF.

Of note for this clone: Mouse gene names apply. The CDR3 is cut off 1 residue early in the read; its end comes from the germline J gene. This chain connects TRBV3 to TRBJ1-6; D is ambiguous. TRBJ1-6 is assigned to the ORF class and has an uncertain function. Between the trimmed V and J ends, which lost 3 bases and 5 bases, there was a span of 5 bases. Germline V gene lookup returns CDR1 SNHLY and CDR2 FYNGKV (reference sequence). This CDR3 has 13 amino acids. CDR3 in amino acids: CASSLTNNSPLYF. CDR3 DNA (partial): TGTGCCAGCAGCTTGACAAATAATTCGCCCCTCTAC.

By proportion, this clone is medium-sized. Mouse names are used for the genes. The read is 1 residue too short to cover the CDR3 end, so that end is filled in from the germline J gene. This chain links TRBV3 with TRBJ2-2; 11 positions match TRBD2. The V segment lost 6 bases and the J segment 4 bases; nucleotides outside the gene matches: 4. The CDR3 totals 15 residues. Per the germline V gene, CDR1 is SNHLY and CDR2 is FYNGKV (reference sequence). The part of the CDR3 DNA that was read is TGTGCCAGCAGAAACTGGGGGGGCCGCACCGGGCAGCTCTAC. Its translation is CASRNWGGRTGQLY. The entire CDR3 reads CASRNWGGRTGQLYF.

To note about this clone: Genes here carry mouse names. The DNA read from the CDR3 is TGTGCCAGCAGTGATGCTTATGAACAGTAC. Its translation is CASSDAYEQY. The CDR3 in full is CASSDAYEQYF. The rearrangement joins TRBV3 to TRBJ2-7; D uncertain. With the read ending 1 residue before the CDR3 end, the germline J gene is used to fill in that end. CDR1 and CDR2 (germline): SNHLY, FYNGKV (reference sequence). The CDR3 consists of 11 residues. V shed 6 bases and J shed 4 bases, with 7 bases lying between them.

Note on this clone: Mouse germline and gene names are used. The read terminates 1 residue before the CDR3 end, so the remaining end is supplied by the germline J gene. The chain employs TRBV29 and TRBJ1-1; 12 positions match TRBD1. After removal of 6 bases from V and 5 bases from J, the junction contained 4 bases not matched to a gene. The CDR3 length is 14 residues. CDR1 is MSHET, CDR2 SYDVDS, per germline. This CDR3 is CASRMGQGATEVFF. The CDR3 DNA, read in part, is TGTGCTAGCAGGATGGGACAGGGGGCAACAGAAGTCTTC.

This clone is labeled medium-sized (0.01 to 0.1%). Any gene name here is a mouse gene name. Sequencing ends 1 residue short of the CDR3 end; the germline J gene provides the rest. The rearrangement links TRBV12-1 to TRBJ2-3, with 11 bases that match TRBD2. CDR3 length: 14 residues. With 4 bases clipped from V and 3 bases from J, the junction kept 2 bases outside the gene matches. Germline assignment: CDR1 SGHSN and CDR2 HYEKVE. The CDR3: CASSRDWGAETLYF. CDR3 DNA (partial): TGTGCCAGCTCCCGGGACTGGGGGGCAGAAACGCTGTAT.

This clone counts as large. Genes here carry mouse names. The CDR3 end falls 1 residue outside the read, so it is completed with the germline J gene. The genes are TRBV29 and TRBJ2-4; TRBD1 might be the D (6 bases). CDR3 size: 13 residues. Germline V gives CDR1 MSHET, CDR2 SYDVDS. Trimming shortened V by 5 bases and J by 3 bases, and 9 bases separated the two germline ends. The CDR3 is CASSPGHQNTLYF. The CDR3 DNA, read in part, is TGTGCTAGCAGTCCGGGACACCAAAACACCTTGTAC.

In this sample, this clone is medium-sized. Gene names are the mouse ones. Sequencing ends 1 residue short of the CDR3 end; the germline J gene provides the rest. The V and J genes are TRBV13-2 and TRBJ2-1; weak D call: TRBD1 (6 bases). CDR1 and CDR2 (germline): NNHNN, SYGAGS (reference sequence). V was clipped by 4 bases and J by 1 base, with 12 bases between them. The CDR3 has 15 amino acids. The CDR3 here is CASGPRDTNYAEQFF. The CDR3 bases that were read are TGTGCCAGCGGTCCCCGGGACACAAACTATGCTGAGCAGTTC.

Only a few counts were recorded for this clone. Gene and germline names: mouse. The read terminates 1 residue ahead of where the CDR3 ends, so the germline J gene completes it. The chain has TRBV23 and TRBJ2-3. In germline, CDR1 is KGHTA, CDR2 FQNQQP. CDR3 length: 14 amino acids. The CDR3 loop reads CSSSQRASAETLYF. CDR3 DNA (partial): TGCTCCAGCAGTCAGAGGGCTAGTGCAGAAACGCTGTAT.